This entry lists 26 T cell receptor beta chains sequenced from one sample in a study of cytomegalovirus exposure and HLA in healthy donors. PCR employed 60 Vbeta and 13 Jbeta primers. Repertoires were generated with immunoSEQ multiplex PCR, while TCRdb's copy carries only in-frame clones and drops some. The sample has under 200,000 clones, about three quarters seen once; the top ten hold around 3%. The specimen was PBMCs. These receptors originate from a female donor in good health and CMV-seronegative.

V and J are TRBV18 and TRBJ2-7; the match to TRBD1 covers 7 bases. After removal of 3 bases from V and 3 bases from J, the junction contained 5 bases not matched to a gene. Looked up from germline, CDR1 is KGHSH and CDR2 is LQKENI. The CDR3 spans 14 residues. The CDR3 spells CASSPRDSHYEQYF. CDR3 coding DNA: TGTGCCAGCTCACCCCGGGACAGTCACTACGAGCAGTACTTC.

CDR3 loop: CASSLVEDYEQYF. CDR3 coding DNA: TGCGCCAGCAGCTTGGTCGAGGATTACGAGCAGTACTTC. The V call is TRBV5-1, the J call TRBJ2-7; unclear D gene. Germline values: CDR1 SGHRS, CDR2 YFSETQ. The CDR3 has 13 amino acids. V was clipped by 0 bases and J by 4 bases, with 8 bases between them.

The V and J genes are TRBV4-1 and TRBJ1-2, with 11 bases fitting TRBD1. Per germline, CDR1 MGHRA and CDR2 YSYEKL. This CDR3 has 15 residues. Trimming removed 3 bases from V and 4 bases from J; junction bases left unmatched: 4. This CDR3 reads CASSHGQGASYGYTF. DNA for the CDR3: TGCGCCAGCAGCCACGGACAGGGGGCCAGCTATGGCTACACCTTC.

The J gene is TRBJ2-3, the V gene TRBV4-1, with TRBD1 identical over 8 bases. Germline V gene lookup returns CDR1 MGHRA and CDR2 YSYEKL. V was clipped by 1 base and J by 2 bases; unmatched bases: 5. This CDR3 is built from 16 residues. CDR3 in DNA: TGCGCCAGCAGCCAAGGGGACAGGAGGACCACAGATACGCAGTATTTT. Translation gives CASSQGDRRTTDTQYF.

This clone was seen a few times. The CDR3 loop is CASSPKFGTGEYTEAFF. CDR3 nucleotides: TGTGCCAGCAGTCCTAAATTCGGGACAGGCGAATATACTGAAGCTTTCTTT. The V call is TRBV27, the J call TRBJ1-1, with TRBD1 identical over 8 bases. Germline V gene data show CDR1 as MNHEY and CDR2 as SMNVEV (reference sequence). CDR3 length: 17 amino acids. The V and J ends lost 5 bases and 5 bases, in that order; junction bases with no gene match: 16.

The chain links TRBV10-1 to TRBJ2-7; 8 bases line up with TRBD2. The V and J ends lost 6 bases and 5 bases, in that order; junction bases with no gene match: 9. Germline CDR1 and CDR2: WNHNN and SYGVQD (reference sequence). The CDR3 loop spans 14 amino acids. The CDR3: CASSTSGSMHEQYF. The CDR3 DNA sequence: TGCGCCAGCAGCACCAGCGGGAGTATGCACGAGCAGTACTTC.

The CDR3 DNA reads as TGTGCCATCACCCCGACAGCCGATCAGCCCCAGCATTTT. Translated, it gives CAITPTADQPQHF. The gene calls are TRBV10-3 and TRBJ1-5; D is possibly TRBD1 (5 bases). The CDR3 is 13 residues long. V lost 7 bases and J lost 5, with 12 bases in between. Germline loops: CDR1 ENHRY, CDR2 SYGVKD.

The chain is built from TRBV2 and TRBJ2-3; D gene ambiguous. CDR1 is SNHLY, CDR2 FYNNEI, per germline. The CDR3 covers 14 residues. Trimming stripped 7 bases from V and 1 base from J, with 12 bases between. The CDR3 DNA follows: TGTGCCAGCACCGCGCGAGGCGGCACAGATACGCAGTATTTT. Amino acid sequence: CASTARGGTDTQYF. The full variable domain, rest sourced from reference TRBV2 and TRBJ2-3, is EPEVTQTPSHQVTQMGQEVILRCVPISNHLYFYWYRQILGQKVEFLVSFYNNEISEKSEIFDDQFSVERPDGSNFTLKIRSTKLEDSAMYFCASTARGGTDTQYFGPGTRLTVL.

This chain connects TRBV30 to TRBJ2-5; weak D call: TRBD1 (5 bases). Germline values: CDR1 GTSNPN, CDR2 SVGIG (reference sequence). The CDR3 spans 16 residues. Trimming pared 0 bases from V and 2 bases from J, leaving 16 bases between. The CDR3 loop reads CAWSVWRTLTQETQYF. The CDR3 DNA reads TGTGCCTGGAGTGTATGGCGGACACTAACTCAAGAGACCCAGTACTTC.

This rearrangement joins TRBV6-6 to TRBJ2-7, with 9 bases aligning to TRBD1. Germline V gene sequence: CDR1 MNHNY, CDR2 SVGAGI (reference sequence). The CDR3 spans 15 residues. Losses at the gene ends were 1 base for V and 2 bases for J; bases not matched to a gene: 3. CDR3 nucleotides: TGTGCCAGCAGTTACTTAGGGACAGGGACCTACGAGCAGTACTTC. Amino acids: CASSYLGTGTYEQYF.

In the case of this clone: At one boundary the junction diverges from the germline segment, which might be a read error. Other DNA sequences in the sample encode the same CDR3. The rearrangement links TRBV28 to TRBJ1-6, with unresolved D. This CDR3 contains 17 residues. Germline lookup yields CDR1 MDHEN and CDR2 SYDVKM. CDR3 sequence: CASSTPREGTYNSPLHF. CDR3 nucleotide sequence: TGTGCCAGCAGTACCCCGAGGGAGGGAACCTATAATTCCCCCCTCCACTTT.

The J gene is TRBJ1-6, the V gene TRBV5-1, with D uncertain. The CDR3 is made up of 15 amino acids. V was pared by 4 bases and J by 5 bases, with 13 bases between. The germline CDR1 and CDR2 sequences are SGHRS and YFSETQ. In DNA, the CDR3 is TGCGCCAGCAGCAGGGAGGGCGTAAATAATTCACCCCTCCACTTT. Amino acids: CASSREGVNNSPLHF.

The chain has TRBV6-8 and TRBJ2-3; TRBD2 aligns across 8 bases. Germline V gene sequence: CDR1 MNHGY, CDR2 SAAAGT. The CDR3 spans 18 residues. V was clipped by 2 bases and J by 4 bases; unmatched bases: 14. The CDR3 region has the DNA TGTGCCAGCAGTTACCCGCGCGCTCTGCGGGAGGCCCCAGATACGCAGTATTTT. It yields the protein CASSYPRALREAPDTQYF.

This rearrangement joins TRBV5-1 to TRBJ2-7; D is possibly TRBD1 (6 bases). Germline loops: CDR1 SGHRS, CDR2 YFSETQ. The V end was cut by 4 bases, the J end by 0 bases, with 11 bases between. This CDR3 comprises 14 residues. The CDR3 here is CASSQQGSSYEQYF. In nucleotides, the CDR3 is TGCGCCAGCAGCCAACAGGGTAGCTCCTACGAGCAGTACTTC.

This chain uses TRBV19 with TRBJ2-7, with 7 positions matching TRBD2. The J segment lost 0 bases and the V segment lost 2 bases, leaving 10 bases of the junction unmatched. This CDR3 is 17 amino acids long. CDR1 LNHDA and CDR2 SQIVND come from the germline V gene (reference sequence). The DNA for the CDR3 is TGTGCCAGTAGTATAAAGTTGAGCGGGATCTCCTCCTACGAGCAGTACTTC. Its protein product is CASSIKLSGISSYEQYF.

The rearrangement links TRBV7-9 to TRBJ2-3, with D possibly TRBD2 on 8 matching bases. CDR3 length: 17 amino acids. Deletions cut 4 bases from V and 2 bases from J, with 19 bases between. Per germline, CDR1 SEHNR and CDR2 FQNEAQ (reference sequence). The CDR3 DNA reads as TGTGCCAGCAGCTCCTCGGGAGGGGGCTCGAACACAGATACGCAGTATTTT. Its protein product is CASSSSGGGSNTDTQYF.

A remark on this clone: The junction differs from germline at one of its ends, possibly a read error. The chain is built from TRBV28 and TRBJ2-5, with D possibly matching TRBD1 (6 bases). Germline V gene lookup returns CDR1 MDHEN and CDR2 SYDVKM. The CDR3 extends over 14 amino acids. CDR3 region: CTSTGTGRQETQYF. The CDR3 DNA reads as TGTACCAGCACGGGAACAGGGAGACAAGAGACCCAGTACTTC.

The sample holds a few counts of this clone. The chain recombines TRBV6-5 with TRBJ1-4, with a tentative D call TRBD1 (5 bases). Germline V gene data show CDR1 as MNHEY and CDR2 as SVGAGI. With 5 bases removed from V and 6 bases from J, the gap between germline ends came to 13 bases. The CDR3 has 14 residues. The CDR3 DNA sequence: TGTGCCAGCAGTCCCGGGACTGAACATGAAAAACTGTTTTTT. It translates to CASSPGTEHEKLFF.

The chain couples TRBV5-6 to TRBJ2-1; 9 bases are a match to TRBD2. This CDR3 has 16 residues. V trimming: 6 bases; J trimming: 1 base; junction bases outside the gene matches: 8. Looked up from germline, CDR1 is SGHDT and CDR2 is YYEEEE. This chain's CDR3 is CASTIRAGGSYNEQFF. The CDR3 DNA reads TGTGCCAGCACCATCCGGGCGGGAGGGTCCTACAATGAGCAGTTCTTC. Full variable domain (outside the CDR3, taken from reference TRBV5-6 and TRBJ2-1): DAGVTQSPTHLIKTRGQQVTLRCSPKSGHDTVSWYQQALGQGPQFIFQYYEEEERQRGNFPDRFSGHQFPNYSSELNVNALLLGDSALYLCASTIRAGGSYNEQFFGPGTRLTVL.

The CDR3 spells CSVDRGANTEAFF. CDR3 nucleotides: TGCAGCGTTGATAGGGGTGCGAACACTGAAGCTTTCTTT. The chain recombines TRBV29-1 with TRBJ1-1, with D perhaps TRBD1 (5 bases). The CDR3 runs 13 residues. From germline, CDR1 is SQVTM and CDR2 ANQGSEA. V was pared by 3 bases and J by 1 base, with 9 bases between.

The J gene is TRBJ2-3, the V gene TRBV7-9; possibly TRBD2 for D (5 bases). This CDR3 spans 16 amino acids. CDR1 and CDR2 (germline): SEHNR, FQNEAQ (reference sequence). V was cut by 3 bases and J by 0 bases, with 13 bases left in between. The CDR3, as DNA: TGTGCCAGCAGCTTCGTCCGGGGATCTAGCACAGATACGCAGTATTTT. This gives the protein CASSFVRGSSTDTQYF.

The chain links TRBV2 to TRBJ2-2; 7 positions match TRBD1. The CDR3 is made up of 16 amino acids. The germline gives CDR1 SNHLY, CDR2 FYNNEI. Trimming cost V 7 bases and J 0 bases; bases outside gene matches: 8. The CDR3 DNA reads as TGTGCCAGCAAAGTTCCGGGACAGTCGAACACCGGGGAGCTGTTTTTT. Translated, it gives CASKVPGQSNTGELFF. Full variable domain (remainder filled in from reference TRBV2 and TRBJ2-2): EPEVTQTPSHQVTQMGQEVILRCVPISNHLYFYWYRQILGQKVEFLVSFYNNEISEKSEIFDDQFSVERPDGSNFTLKIRSTKLEDSAMYFCASKVPGQSNTGELFFGEGSRLTVL.

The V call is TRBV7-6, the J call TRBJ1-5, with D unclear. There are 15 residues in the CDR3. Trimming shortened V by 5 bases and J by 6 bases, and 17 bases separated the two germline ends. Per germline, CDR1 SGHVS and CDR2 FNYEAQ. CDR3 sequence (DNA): TGTGCCAGCAGCCCTAATACGAATTTCGCTCAGCCCCAGCATTTT. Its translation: CASSPNTNFAQPQHF.

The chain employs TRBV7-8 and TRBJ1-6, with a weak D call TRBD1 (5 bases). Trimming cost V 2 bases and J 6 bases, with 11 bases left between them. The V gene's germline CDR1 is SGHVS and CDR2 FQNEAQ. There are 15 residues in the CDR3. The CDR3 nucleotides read TGTGCCAGCAGCTTAAGGGGACTGAGTAATTCACCCCTCCACTTT. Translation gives CASSLRGLSNSPLHF.

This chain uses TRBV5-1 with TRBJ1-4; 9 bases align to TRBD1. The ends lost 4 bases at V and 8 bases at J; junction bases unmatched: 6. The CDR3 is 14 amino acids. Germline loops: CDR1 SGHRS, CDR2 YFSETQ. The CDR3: CASSPRQGGEKLFF. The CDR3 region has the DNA TGCGCCAGCAGCCCCAGACAGGGGGGAGAAAAACTGTTTTTT.

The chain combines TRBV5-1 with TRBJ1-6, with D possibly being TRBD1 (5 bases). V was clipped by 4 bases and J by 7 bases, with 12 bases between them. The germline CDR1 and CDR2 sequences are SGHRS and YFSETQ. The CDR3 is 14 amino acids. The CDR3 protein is CASSQGVLNSPLHF. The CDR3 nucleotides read TGCGCCAGCAGCCAAGGGGTTTTGAATTCACCCCTCCACTTT.